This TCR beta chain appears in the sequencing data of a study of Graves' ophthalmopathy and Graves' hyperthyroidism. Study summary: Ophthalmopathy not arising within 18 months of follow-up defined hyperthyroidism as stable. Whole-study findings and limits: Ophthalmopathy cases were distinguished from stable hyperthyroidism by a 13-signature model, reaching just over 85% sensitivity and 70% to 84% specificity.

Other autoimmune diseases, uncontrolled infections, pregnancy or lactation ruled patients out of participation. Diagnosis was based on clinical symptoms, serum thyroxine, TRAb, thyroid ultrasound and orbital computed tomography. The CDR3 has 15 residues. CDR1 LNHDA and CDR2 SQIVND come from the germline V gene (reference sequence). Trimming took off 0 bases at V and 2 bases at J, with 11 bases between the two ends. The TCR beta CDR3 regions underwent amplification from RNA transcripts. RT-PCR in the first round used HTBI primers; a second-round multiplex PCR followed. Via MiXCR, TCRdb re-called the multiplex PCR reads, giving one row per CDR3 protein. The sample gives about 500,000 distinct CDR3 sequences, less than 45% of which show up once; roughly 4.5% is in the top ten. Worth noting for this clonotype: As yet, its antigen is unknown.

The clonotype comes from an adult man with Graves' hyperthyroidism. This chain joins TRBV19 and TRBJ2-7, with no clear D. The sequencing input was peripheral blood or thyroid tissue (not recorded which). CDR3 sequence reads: CASSIDTSGTYEQYF. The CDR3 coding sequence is TGTGCCAGTAGTATAGATACCAGTGGGACCTACGAGCAGTACTTC.